The T cell receptor beta chain under discussion was sequenced for a study of human T cells and chemical hapten exposure. At the level of the study: Per-sample TCR yield variation was attributed mainly to small pooled library volume differences. Findings and caveats of the study: The study found that PT1 expanded TCR counts correlated positively with patch test score.

MiXCR, applied by TCRdb to the RACE reads, yields one record per CDR3 protein. Of 60,000 to 70,000 distinct CDR3 sequences listed, 9.5% to 12% are singletons. Described time point: pre-sensitization, week 0. Treatment indicated: therapeutic diphenylcyclopropenone sensitization with weekly scalp DPC. The ends were cut back, 2 bases at V and 2 bases at J, with 7 bases in the middle. This CDR3 contains 13 residues. Concerning this clonotype itself: Its antigen remains unidentified.

Sequences were derived from whole blood, sampled in connection with sensitization to the hapten diphenylcyclopropenone (DPC). This receptor was taken from a woman in her forties or fifties with alopecia areata. Some clones in this sample may be carry-over from other donors' samples. The genes are TRBV12-3 or TRBV12-4 and TRBJ2-7; D is perhaps TRBD1 (5 bases). CDR3 in DNA: TGTGCCAGCAGTTTACAGGGCCCCTACGAGCAGTACTTC. As protein: CASSLQGPYEQYF.